The source of this TCR beta chain is a study of T cells expressing NK-cell markers. Study as a whole: From sorted CD3+CD56+NKG2C+, CD3+CD56+NKG2C- and CD3+CD56-NKG2C+ T cells came the TCR beta repertoires. Broader study findings: HCMV specificity of the expanded NKG2C+ T cell clones stayed unclear. In about six donors, dominant NKG2C+ clonotypes were roughly 1.0-7.5% of CD8+ T cells.

cDNA encoding TCR beta was synthesized via 5'RACE template switching incorporating UMIs. Following a re-call of the 5' RACE reads, TCRdb has one entry per CDR3 protein and lacks DNA. Its table records over 100,000 distinct CDR3 sequences. Notes on this clonotype: Its antigen remains unknown.

The sequenced sample consisted of blood T cells: a sorted CD56 or NKG2C T cell subset, CD4+ or CD8+ T cells, or bulk PBMC T cells (not recorded which). The TCR comes from a woman aged 18 to 75 in good health.

CDR3 loop: CSVTGGSYGYTF. V is TRBV29-1 and J is TRBJ1-2; the D call from TCRdb, TRBD1, cannot be confirmed without DNA. This CDR3 has 12 amino acids. Germline V gene data show CDR1 as SQVTM and CDR2 as ANQGSEA.